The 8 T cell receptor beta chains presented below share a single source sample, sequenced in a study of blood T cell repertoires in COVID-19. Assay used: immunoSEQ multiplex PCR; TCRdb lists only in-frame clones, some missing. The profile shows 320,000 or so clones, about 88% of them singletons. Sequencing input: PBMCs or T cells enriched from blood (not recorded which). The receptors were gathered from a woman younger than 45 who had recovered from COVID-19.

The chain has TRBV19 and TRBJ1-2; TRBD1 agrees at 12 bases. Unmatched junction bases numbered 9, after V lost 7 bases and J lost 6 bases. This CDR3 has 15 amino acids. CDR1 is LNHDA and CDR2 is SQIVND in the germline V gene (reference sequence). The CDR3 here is CASIISRDRGHGYTF. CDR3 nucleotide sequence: TGTGCCAGTATCATCTCCCGGGACAGGGGGCATGGCTACACCTTC.

CDR3 region: CASSLGEFTEAFF. The CDR3 DNA reads as TGTGCCAGCTCACTAGGGGAATTCACTGAAGCTTTCTTT. This chain links TRBV18 with TRBJ1-1, with a possible D match to TRBD1 (5 bases). CDR3 length equals 13 residues. V dropped 4 bases and J dropped 4 bases, with 10 bases sitting between them. The germline V gene has CDR1 KGHSH and CDR2 LQKENI.

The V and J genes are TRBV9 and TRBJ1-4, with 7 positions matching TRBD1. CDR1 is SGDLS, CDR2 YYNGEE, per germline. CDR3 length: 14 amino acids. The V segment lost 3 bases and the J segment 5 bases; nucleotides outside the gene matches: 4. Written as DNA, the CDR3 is TGTGCCAGCAGCGGCGAGGGGGCGAATGAAAAACTGTTTTTT. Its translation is CASSGEGANEKLFF.

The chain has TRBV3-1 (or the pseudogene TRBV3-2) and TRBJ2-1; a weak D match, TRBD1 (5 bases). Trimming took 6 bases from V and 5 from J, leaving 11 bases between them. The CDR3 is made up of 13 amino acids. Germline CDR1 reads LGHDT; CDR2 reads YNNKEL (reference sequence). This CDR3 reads CASSHRNNNEQFF. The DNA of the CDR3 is TGTGCCAGCAGTCACAGGAACAACAATGAGCAGTTCTTC.

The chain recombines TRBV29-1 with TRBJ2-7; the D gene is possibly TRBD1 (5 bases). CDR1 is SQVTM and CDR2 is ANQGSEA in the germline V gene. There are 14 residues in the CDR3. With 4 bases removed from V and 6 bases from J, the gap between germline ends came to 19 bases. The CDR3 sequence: CSVAHVGEKSEQYF. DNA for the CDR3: TGCAGCGTTGCACACGTAGGGGAAAAAAGCGAGCAGTACTTC.

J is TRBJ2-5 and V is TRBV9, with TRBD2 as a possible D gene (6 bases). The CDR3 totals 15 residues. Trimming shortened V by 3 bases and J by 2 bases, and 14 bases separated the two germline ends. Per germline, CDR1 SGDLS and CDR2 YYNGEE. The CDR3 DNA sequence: TGTGCCAGCAGCGCAGGCTTGGGGGGACAAGAGACCCAGTACTTC. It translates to CASSAGLGGQETQYF.

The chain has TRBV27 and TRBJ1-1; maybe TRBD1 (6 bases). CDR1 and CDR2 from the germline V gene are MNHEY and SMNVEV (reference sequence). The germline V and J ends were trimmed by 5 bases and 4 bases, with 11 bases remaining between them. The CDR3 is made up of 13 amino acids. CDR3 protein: CASSEWTATEAFF. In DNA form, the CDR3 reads TGTGCCAGCAGTGAGTGGACAGCCACTGAAGCTTTCTTT.

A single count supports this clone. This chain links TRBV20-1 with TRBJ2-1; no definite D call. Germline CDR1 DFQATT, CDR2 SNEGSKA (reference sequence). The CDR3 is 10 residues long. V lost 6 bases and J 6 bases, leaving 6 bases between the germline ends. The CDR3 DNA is TGCAGTGCAGCCTTCAATGAGCAGTTCTTC. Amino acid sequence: CSAAFNEQFF.